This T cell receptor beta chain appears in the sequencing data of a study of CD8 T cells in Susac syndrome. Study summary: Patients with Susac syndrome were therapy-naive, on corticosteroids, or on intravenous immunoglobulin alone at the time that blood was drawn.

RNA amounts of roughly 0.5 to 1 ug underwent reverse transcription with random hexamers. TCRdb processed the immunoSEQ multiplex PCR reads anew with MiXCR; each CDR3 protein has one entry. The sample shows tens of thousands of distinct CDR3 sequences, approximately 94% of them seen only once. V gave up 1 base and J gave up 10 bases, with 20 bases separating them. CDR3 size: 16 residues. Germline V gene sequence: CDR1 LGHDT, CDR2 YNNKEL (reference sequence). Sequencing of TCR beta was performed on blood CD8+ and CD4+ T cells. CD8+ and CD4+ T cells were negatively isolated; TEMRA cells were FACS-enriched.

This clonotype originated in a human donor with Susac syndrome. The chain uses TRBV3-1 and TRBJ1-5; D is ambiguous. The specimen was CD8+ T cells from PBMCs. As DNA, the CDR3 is TGTGCCAGCAGCCAAGGTGGGGTGTATGTCGATCCCCCCCAGCATTTT. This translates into CASSQGGVYVDPPQHF.